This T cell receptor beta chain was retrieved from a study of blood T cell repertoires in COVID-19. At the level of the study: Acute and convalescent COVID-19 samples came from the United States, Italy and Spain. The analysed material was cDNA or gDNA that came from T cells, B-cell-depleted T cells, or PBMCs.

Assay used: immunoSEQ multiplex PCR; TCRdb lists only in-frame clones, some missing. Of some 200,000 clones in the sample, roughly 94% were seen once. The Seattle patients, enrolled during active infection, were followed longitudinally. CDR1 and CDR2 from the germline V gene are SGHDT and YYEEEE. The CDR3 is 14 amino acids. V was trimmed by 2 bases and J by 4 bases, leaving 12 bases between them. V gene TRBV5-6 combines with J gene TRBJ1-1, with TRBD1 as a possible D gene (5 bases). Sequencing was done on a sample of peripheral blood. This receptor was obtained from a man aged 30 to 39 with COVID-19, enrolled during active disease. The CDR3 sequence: CASSFWGVGTEAFF. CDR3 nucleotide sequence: TGTGCCAGCAGCTTTTGGGGGGTCGGCACTGAAGCTTTCTTT.